This T cell receptor beta chain is drawn from a study of molecular identifiers for immune sequencing clone quantification. In its sample, this clonotype was seen a few times. Between the trimmed V and J ends, which lost 6 bases and 0 bases, there was a span of 24 bases. Germline V CDR1 and CDR2: MNHEY, SVGEGT. This CDR3 comprises 18 residues. Via MiXCR, TCRdb re-called the PCR reads, giving one row per CDR3 protein. The sample has some 590,000 distinct CDR3 sequences, roughly 23% seen once. Sample: naive CD8+ T cells from blood, with Jurkat cell RNA spiked in. The subset was: FACS-sorted CD8+CD4-CCR7+CD45RA+ naive T cells. The sequence came from a human donor in good health. Some libraries in this study had Jurkat cell RNA spiked in. The chain is built from TRBV6-2 or TRBV6-3 and TRBJ2-7, with unresolved D. The DNA for the CDR3 is TGTGCCAGCAGCGCCCTTGGGCCGATCTTGGGAAGCTCCTACGAGCAGTACTTC. Translated, it gives CASSALGPILGSSYEQYF.